The rows below give T cell receptor beta chains drawn from one sample of a study of cytomegalovirus exposure and HLA in healthy donors. Sequencing was performed with immunoSEQ multiplex PCR; in TCRdb, only in-frame clones are kept and a portion is missing. The top ten hold roughly 13% of the sample, which has 100,000 to 150,000 clones, more than 65% seen once. Sequenced: PBMCs. Receptor source: a woman aged 60-70 years in good health and CMV-seropositive. Each CDR3 is given with its conserved first and last residue. Fields, in order: D gene, V gene, clone size, J gene, CDR3 DNA, CDR3 protein. D genes are given only for firm matches. Clone size is shown for a subset of rows, as once, few, many or a class of expanded clone.

d_gene: .; v_gene: TRBV10-3; abundance: .; j_gene: TRBJ1-2; CDR3nt: TGTGCCATCAGTGAGTTAGGACAGATCGGAAACTATGGCTACACCTTC; CDR3aa: CAISELGQIGNYGYTF
d_gene: .; v_gene: TRBV6-5; abundance: .; j_gene: TRBJ2-1; CDR3nt: TGTGCCAGCAGTTACTCGAGCGCGGGACCCAACAATGAGCAGTTCTTC; CDR3aa: CASSYSSAGPNNEQFF
d_gene: TRBD2; v_gene: TRBV19; abundance: .; j_gene: TRBJ2-1; CDR3nt: TGTGCCAGTAGTTCCTGGACTAGCGGGGGTCCCGGTGAGCAGTTCTTC; CDR3aa: CASSSWTSGGPGEQFF
d_gene: .; v_gene: TRBV23-1; abundance: few; j_gene: TRBJ2-5; CDR3nt: TGCGCCAGCAGTCAATCGAAGGGGTCTCGTCGCCGACGAGAGACCCAGTACTTC; CDR3aa: CASSQSKGSRRRRETQYF
d_gene: TRBD1; v_gene: TRBV5-4; abundance: .; j_gene: TRBJ1-2; CDR3nt: TGTGCCAGCAGACGGGACAGGGATCCGGGGGGCTACACCTTC; CDR3aa: CASRRDRDPGGYTF
d_gene: .; v_gene: TRBV2; abundance: .; j_gene: TRBJ1-5; CDR3nt: TGTGCCAGCAGTCGGGACACTAATCAGCCCCAGCATTTT; CDR3aa: CASSRDTNQPQHF
d_gene: .; v_gene: TRBV15; abundance: .; j_gene: TRBJ2-3; CDR3nt: TGTGCCACCAGCGGGTGGTTGGGGGCTGGGACAGATACGCAGTATTTT; CDR3aa: CATSGWLGAGTDTQYF
d_gene: TRBD1; v_gene: TRBV29-1; abundance: .; j_gene: TRBJ2-2; CDR3nt: TGCAGCGCAGACACAGGGGCCGGGGAGCTGTTTTTT; CDR3aa: CSADTGAGELFF
d_gene: .; v_gene: TRBV9; abundance: few; j_gene: TRBJ2-3; CDR3nt: TGTGCCAGCAGCGTAGCTACCACAGATACGCAGTATTTT; CDR3aa: CASSVATTDTQYF
d_gene: TRBD1; v_gene: TRBV28; abundance: .; j_gene: TRBJ1-2; CDR3nt: TGTGCCAGCAGCCCTCAGGGGGCAGGGTATGGCTACACCTTC; CDR3aa: CASSPQGAGYGYTF
d_gene: .; v_gene: TRBV25-1; abundance: .; j_gene: TRBJ2-7; CDR3nt: TGTGCCAGCAGCGCCTATAGAGGCGAGCAGTACTTC; CDR3aa: CASSAYRGEQYF
d_gene: .; v_gene: TRBV11-2; abundance: few; j_gene: TRBJ1-6; CDR3nt: TGTGCCAGCAGCTTATTCTCAGGGATGAATTCACCCCTCCACTTT; CDR3aa: CASSLFSGMNSPLHF
d_gene: .; v_gene: TRBV7-2; abundance: .; j_gene: TRBJ2-2; CDR3nt: TGTGCCAGCAGCTCCACATCCAGTCTAGCGATGCAGAACACCGGGGAGCTGTTTTTT; CDR3aa: CASSSTSSLAMQNTGELFF
d_gene: .; v_gene: TRBV5-1; abundance: once; j_gene: TRBJ1-4; CDR3nt: TGCGCCAGCAGCTTGACAGGCGCAACTAATGAAAAACTGTTTTTT; CDR3aa: CASSLTGATNEKLFF
d_gene: TRBD2; v_gene: TRBV30; abundance: .; j_gene: TRBJ2-3; CDR3nt: TGTGCCTGGAGTGTAGGGACTAGCGGGAGAGGAGATACGCAGTATTTT; CDR3aa: CAWSVGTSGRGDTQYF
d_gene: .; v_gene: TRBV7-6; abundance: .; j_gene: TRBJ2-7; CDR3nt: TGTGCCAGCAGCTTCCGGGGGTTGAACTACGAGCAGTACTTC; CDR3aa: CASSFRGLNYEQYF
d_gene: .; v_gene: TRBV27; abundance: .; j_gene: TRBJ2-7; CDR3nt: TGTGCCAGCAGTTTAGGAGGTTTTGGCGAGCAGTACTTC; CDR3aa: CASSLGGFGEQYF
d_gene: TRBD2; v_gene: TRBV2; abundance: .; j_gene: TRBJ2-7; CDR3nt: TGTGCCAGCAGGAGCGGGAGGGCCGGGTACGAGCAGTACTTC; CDR3aa: CASRSGRAGYEQYF
d_gene: TRBD1; v_gene: TRBV6-5; abundance: .; j_gene: TRBJ2-7; CDR3nt: TGTGCCAGCAGCCGGGACAGGGGGCAGGACGAGCAGTACTTC; CDR3aa: CASSRDRGQDEQYF
d_gene: TRBD2; v_gene: TRBV19; abundance: .; j_gene: TRBJ2-1; CDR3nt: TGTGCCAGCAGCAAGGGGGCTAGCGGGAGAGGCTTGTACGGGGATGAGCAGTTCTTC; CDR3aa: CASSKGASGRGLYGDEQFF
d_gene: TRBD2; v_gene: TRBV7-3; abundance: .; j_gene: TRBJ2-2; CDR3nt: TGTGCCAGCAGCTTTGAGGTAGCGGGAGTGAACACCGGGGAGCTGTTTTTT; CDR3aa: CASSFEVAGVNTGELFF
d_gene: .; v_gene: TRBV7-2; abundance: .; j_gene: TRBJ1-1; CDR3nt: TGTGCCAGCAGCTCTCTCGAATGGCAGGGGCGGGACACTGAAGCTTTCTTT; CDR3aa: CASSSLEWQGRDTEAFF
d_gene: .; v_gene: TRBV5-1; abundance: .; j_gene: TRBJ1-1; CDR3nt: TGCGCCAGCAGCTTCATTACAGGGTCTTCTGAAGCTTTCTTT; CDR3aa: CASSFITGSSEAFF
d_gene: .; v_gene: TRBV10-3; abundance: .; j_gene: TRBJ1-5; CDR3nt: TGTGCCGCAGGGGCGATTATGAGCAATCAGCCCCAGCATTTT; CDR3aa: CAAGAIMSNQPQHF
d_gene: .; v_gene: TRBV5-1; abundance: .; j_gene: TRBJ2-2; CDR3nt: TGCGCCAGCAGCTCGACTAGGGGCACCGGGGAGCTGTTTTTT; CDR3aa: CASSSTRGTGELFF
d_gene: TRBD2; v_gene: TRBV7-2; abundance: .; j_gene: TRBJ2-7; CDR3nt: TGTGCCAGCAGCTTCTCTAGCGGGGGGGCCTTACGAGAGCAGTACTTC; CDR3aa: CASSFSSGGALREQYF
d_gene: .; v_gene: TRBV4-2; abundance: once; j_gene: TRBJ1-4; CDR3nt: TGTGCCAGCAGCCAAGGACTTGCAACTAATGAAAAACTGTTTTTT; CDR3aa: CASSQGLATNEKLFF
d_gene: TRBD1; v_gene: TRBV7-2; abundance: .; j_gene: TRBJ1-1; CDR3nt: TGTGCCAGCAGCCTCCAGGGGGCGCGCGTGGACACTGAAGCTTTCTTT; CDR3aa: CASSLQGARVDTEAFF
d_gene: TRBD1; v_gene: TRBV6-5; abundance: .; j_gene: TRBJ1-2; CDR3nt: TGTGCCAGCAGCCTGACAGGGGGCGCGAACTATGGCTACACCTTC; CDR3aa: CASSLTGGANYGYTF
d_gene: TRBD1; v_gene: TRBV7-3; abundance: few; j_gene: TRBJ1-6; CDR3nt: TGTGCCAGCAGCTTAAGCGGGGGGACAGGGTCATCACCCCTCCACTTT; CDR3aa: CASSLSGGTGSSPLHF
d_gene: TRBD1; v_gene: TRBV2; abundance: .; j_gene: TRBJ1-1; CDR3nt: TGTGCCAGCAGGGCGACAGGGAGCAGGAACACTGAAGCTTTCTTT; CDR3aa: CASRATGSRNTEAFF
d_gene: TRBD2; v_gene: TRBV2; abundance: .; j_gene: TRBJ2-2; CDR3nt: TGTGCCAGCAGTGCCGCGGGGGGCTTGGGGGAGCTGTTTTTT; CDR3aa: CASSAAGGLGELFF
d_gene: .; v_gene: TRBV9; abundance: few; j_gene: TRBJ1-5; CDR3nt: TGTGCCAGCAGCGTAGGCGTGACAGGTAATCAGCCCCAGCATTTT; CDR3aa: CASSVGVTGNQPQHF
d_gene: .; v_gene: TRBV9; abundance: .; j_gene: TRBJ2-6; CDR3nt: TGTGCCAGCACCCCCGGGGGTACCTTGGCCAACGTCCTGACTTTC; CDR3aa: CASTPGGTLANVLTF
d_gene: .; v_gene: TRBV4-1; abundance: once; j_gene: TRBJ2-5; CDR3nt: TGCGCCAGCAGCCAAGATCTGTCCAGGGGCTCACAAGAGACCCAGTACTTC; CDR3aa: CASSQDLSRGSQETQYF
d_gene: .; v_gene: TRBV4-3; abundance: .; j_gene: TRBJ1-5; CDR3nt: TGCGCCAGCAGCCAAGATCGGGGTCAGCCCCAGCATTTT; CDR3aa: CASSQDRGQPQHF
d_gene: TRBD1; v_gene: TRBV6-1; abundance: .; j_gene: TRBJ1-2; CDR3nt: TGTGCCAGCAGCGAAGGGACAGCAGATGGCTACACCTTC; CDR3aa: CASSEGTADGYTF
d_gene: .; v_gene: TRBV2; abundance: once; j_gene: TRBJ2-1; CDR3nt: TGTGCCAGCAGCGATGACAGGACTAGATCGGGCGAGCAGTTCTTC; CDR3aa: CASSDDRTRSGEQFF
d_gene: TRBD2; v_gene: TRBV4-2; abundance: .; j_gene: TRBJ2-7; CDR3nt: TGTGCCAGCAGCTCTTTGCGGCGGGGGGCCCTTACGATTGACGAGCAGTACTTC; CDR3aa: CASSSLRRGALTIDEQYF
d_gene: .; v_gene: TRBV29-1; abundance: .; j_gene: TRBJ1-2; CDR3nt: TGCAGCGTTCCAGGGAACTATGGCTACACCTTC; CDR3aa: CSVPGNYGYTF
d_gene: .; v_gene: TRBV2; abundance: .; j_gene: TRBJ2-5; CDR3nt: TGTGCCAGCAGGGCAGACCAAGAGACCCAGTACTTC; CDR3aa: CASRADQETQYF
d_gene: .; v_gene: TRBV2; abundance: few; j_gene: TRBJ1-6; CDR3nt: TGTGCCAGCAGTGATGTGGGGGGGGCCGGGTCACCCCTCCACTTT; CDR3aa: CASSDVGGAGSPLHF
d_gene: .; v_gene: TRBV19; abundance: .; j_gene: TRBJ2-5; CDR3nt: TGTGCCAGTAGTATAAGCGGTTTGGGCGGGCCTCTAACGGAGACCCAGTACTTC; CDR3aa: CASSISGLGGPLTETQYF
d_gene: TRBD2; v_gene: TRBV27; abundance: once; j_gene: TRBJ2-7; CDR3nt: TGTGCCAGCAAGAGGGGTAGCGGGAGGATCAACGAGCAGTACTTC; CDR3aa: CASKRGSGRINEQYF
d_gene: TRBD1; v_gene: TRBV11-3; abundance: .; j_gene: TRBJ2-7; CDR3nt: TGTGCCAGCAGCTCGTCGGACAGGGGCTACGAGCAGTACTTC; CDR3aa: CASSSSDRGYEQYF
d_gene: TRBD1; v_gene: TRBV6-6; abundance: few; j_gene: TRBJ1-5; CDR3nt: TGTGCCAGCAGAGACAGGGCCAATCAGCCCCAGCATTTT; CDR3aa: CASRDRANQPQHF
d_gene: .; v_gene: TRBV5-1; abundance: .; j_gene: TRBJ2-7; CDR3nt: TGCGCCAGCAGCTTGGAACTGACCTACGAGCAGTACTTC; CDR3aa: CASSLELTYEQYF
d_gene: .; v_gene: TRBV10-3; abundance: few; j_gene: TRBJ1-3; CDR3nt: TGTGCCATCAGTGACGGAGAGAGCTCTGGAAACACCATATATTTT; CDR3aa: CAISDGESSGNTIYF
d_gene: .; v_gene: TRBV30; abundance: once; j_gene: TRBJ2-7; CDR3nt: TGTGCCTGGAGTGAGACAGTCTACGAGCAGTACTTC; CDR3aa: CAWSETVYEQYF
d_gene: TRBD2; v_gene: TRBV4-1; abundance: .; j_gene: TRBJ2-1; CDR3nt: TGCGCCAGCAGCCACACTAGCGGGAGTTACAATGAGCAGTTCTTC; CDR3aa: CASSHTSGSYNEQFF
d_gene: TRBD1; v_gene: TRBV30; abundance: .; j_gene: TRBJ2-7; CDR3nt: TGTGCCTGGAGGGAACCGGGACAGGGGACCTACGAGCAGTACTTC; CDR3aa: CAWREPGQGTYEQYF
d_gene: .; v_gene: TRBV7-3; abundance: .; j_gene: TRBJ2-2; CDR3nt: TGTGCCAGCAGCTTAAACAGGGACACCGGGGAGCTGTTTTTT; CDR3aa: CASSLNRDTGELFF
d_gene: TRBD1; v_gene: TRBV5-1; abundance: once; j_gene: TRBJ2-7; CDR3nt: TGCGCCAGCAGCTCCTCAGGGGGAAGGGTAGGCGAGCAGTACTTC; CDR3aa: CASSSSGGRVGEQYF
d_gene: TRBD1; v_gene: TRBV9; abundance: once; j_gene: TRBJ1-1; CDR3nt: TGTGCCAGCAGCGTAGGACAGGGGGAAAACACTGAAGCTTTCTTT; CDR3aa: CASSVGQGENTEAFF
d_gene: .; v_gene: TRBV2; abundance: .; j_gene: TRBJ2-7; CDR3nt: TGTGCCAGCAGTAAAACACTGGCAGGGGTTGACTGCGAGCAGTACTTC; CDR3aa: CASSKTLAGVDCEQYF
d_gene: TRBD1; v_gene: TRBV19; abundance: once; j_gene: TRBJ1-3; CDR3nt: TGTGCCAGTAGTAATCGACAGGGAGGTGGAAACACCATATATTTT; CDR3aa: CASSNRQGGGNTIYF